The 7 T cell receptor beta chains below all came from one sample that was sequenced in a study of blood T cell repertoires in COVID-19. Sequencing used immunoSEQ multiplex PCR; TCRdb keeps in-frame clones, though not all of them. The sample has approximately 71,000 clones, about 90% seen once. The specimen was peripheral blood. These receptors were collected from a human donor in a cohort sampled during active COVID-19.

About this clone itself: This sample also contains other DNA sequences that code for the same CDR3. The chain joins TRBV7-9 to TRBJ2-7; 10 nucleotides align to TRBD2. The CDR3 has 17 amino acids. The germline V gene has CDR1 SEHNR and CDR2 FQNEAQ (reference sequence). The V segment lost 1 base and the J segment 0 bases; nucleotides outside the gene matches: 6. For the CDR3, the DNA is TGTGCCAGCAGCTTAGGGGCCGGACTAGCGGACTCCTACGAGCAGTACTTC. Translation: CASSLGAGLADSYEQYF.

The chain is built from TRBV27 and TRBJ2-7, with 8 bases matching TRBD2. Germline V gene data show CDR1 as MNHEY and CDR2 as SMNVEV (reference sequence). The V gene end was trimmed by 5 bases and the J gene end by 3 bases; junction bases not matched to a gene: 3. CDR3 length: 13 amino acids. In DNA, the CDR3 is TGTGCCAGCAGTATCAGCGGGAGCTACGAGCAGTACTTC. The encoded protein is CASSISGSYEQYF.

This clone was counted once. The rearrangement uses TRBV5-1 and TRBJ1-4; D possibly corresponds to TRBD1 (6 bases). Trimming took 0 bases from V and 5 from J, leaving 14 bases between them. This CDR3 comprises 16 residues. CDR1 and CDR2 (germline): SGHRS, YFSETQ. The CDR3 nucleotides read TGCGCCAGCAGCTTGGCCGCTAGTGGGGGCAATGAAAAACTGTTTTTT. Its protein product is CASSLAASGGNEKLFF.

This chain uses TRBV5-1 with TRBJ2-1; D gene unclear. Trimming cost V 1 base and J 4 bases, with 6 bases left between them. Germline CDR1 SGHRS, CDR2 YFSETQ. CDR3 length equals 13 residues. CDR3 amino acids: CASSLIRYNEQFF. CDR3 DNA: TGCGCCAGCAGCTTGATCCGGTACAATGAGCAGTTCTTC.

This clone was counted a single time. The J gene is TRBJ2-2, the V gene TRBV5-1, with TRBD2 matching over 9 bases. V shed 4 bases and J 5 bases; nucleotides not matched to a gene: 6. The CDR3 runs to 15 residues. Germline loops: CDR1 SGHRS, CDR2 YFSETQ. CDR3 DNA: TGCGCCAGCAGCCAGGGACTAGCTTGGACCGGGGAGCTGTTTTTT. Translation: CASSQGLAWTGELFF. The complete variable domain, with remaining parts taken from reference TRBV5-1 and TRBJ2-2, reads KAGVTQTPRYLIKTRGQQVTLSCSPISGHRSVSWYQQTPGQGLQFLFEYFSETQRNKGNFPGRFSGRQFSNSRSEMNVSTLELGDSALYLCASSQGLAWTGELFFGEGSRLTVL.

The chain combines TRBV5-6 with TRBJ2-7; 9 bases fit TRBD1. The CDR3 extends over 17 amino acids. Germline V gene lookup returns CDR1 SGHDT and CDR2 YYEEEE. V gave up 3 bases and J gave up 2 bases; unmatched junction bases: 12. CDR3 bases: TGTGCCAGCAGCTCGGACAGGGGCGACACTATTACCTACGAGCAGTACTTC. This codes for CASSSDRGDTITYEQYF.

This clone was seen only once. This rearrangement joins TRBV18 to TRBJ1-1; D unresolved. The length of the CDR3 is 21 residues. In germline, CDR1 is KGHSH, CDR2 LQKENI. V gave up 1 base and J gave up 0 bases, with 27 bases separating them. CDR3: CASSPRAPGPQSPKMNTEAFF. CDR3 DNA sequence: TGTGCCAGCTCACCACGAGCACCGGGTCCTCAATCCCCCAAGATGAACACTGAAGCTTTCTTT.